This paragraph covers one TCR beta chain sequence. Total RNA came from unfractionated whole blood. This specimen comes from a study of human T cells and chemical hapten exposure. CDR3 length equals 14 residues. Germline assignment: CDR1 SNHLY and CDR2 FYNNEI. V was cut by 2 bases and J by 4 bases, with 12 bases left in between. The study used a library that attached unique molecular identifiers to individual cDNA molecules. MiXCR, run by TCRdb on the reads, gives a single entry per CDR3 protein. The data show about 120,000 distinct CDR3 sequences, with over 7% seen just once and 1.2% to 1.5% held by the top ten.

Sequencing was carried out using whole blood. The chain uses TRBV2 and TRBJ2-7; tentative D call: TRBD1 (5 bases). This TCR was recovered from a human donor in good health. Some clones in this sample may be carry-over from other donors' samples. This CDR3 reads CASSEPRVIYEQYF. The CDR3 region has the DNA TGTGCCAGCAGTGAACCCAGGGTAATTTACGAGCAGTACTTC.